This T cell receptor beta chain was captured by sequencing in a study of CD8 T cells in ankylosing spondylitis. TCRdb itself ran the 5' RACE reads through MiXCR, one entry per CDR3 protein. The sample holds 150,000 to 200,000 distinct CDR3 sequences, around a tenth seen once. The V end was cut by 1 base, the J end by 1 base, with 3 bases between. The germline CDR1 and CDR2 sequences are SGDLS and YYNGEE. The length of the CDR3 is 13 residues. This clonotype has more than one count but fewer than ten. Sequencing was carried out using blood, either unsorted or a sorted T cell fraction (not recorded which). The chain uses TRBV9 and TRBJ1-5, with D unresolved. The receptor comes from a female donor with ankylosing spondylitis or in good health (not recorded which). The CDR3 region is CASSVTSNQPQHF. The CDR3 DNA reads as TGTGCCAGCAGCGTAACCAGCAATCAGCCCCAGCATTTT. The variable domain in full, with the rest retrieved from reference TRBV9 and TRBJ1-5, is DSGVTQTPKHLITATGQRVTLRCSPRSGDLSVYWYQQSLDQGLQFLIQYYNGEERAKGNILERFSAQQFPDLHSELNLSSLELGDSALYFCASSVTSNQPQHFGDGTRLSIL.